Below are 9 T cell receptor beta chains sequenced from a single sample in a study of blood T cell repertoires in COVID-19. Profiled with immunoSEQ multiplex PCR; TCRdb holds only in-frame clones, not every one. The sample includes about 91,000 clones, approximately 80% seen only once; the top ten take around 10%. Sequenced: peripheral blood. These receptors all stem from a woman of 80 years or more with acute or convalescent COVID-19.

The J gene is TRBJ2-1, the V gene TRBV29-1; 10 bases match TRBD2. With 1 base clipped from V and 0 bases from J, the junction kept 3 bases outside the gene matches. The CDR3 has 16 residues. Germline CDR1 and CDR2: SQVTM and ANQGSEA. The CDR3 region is CSVEVAGGISYNEQFF. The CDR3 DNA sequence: TGCAGCGTTGAAGTAGCGGGGGGCATCTCCTACAATGAGCAGTTCTTC.

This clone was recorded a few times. The CDR3 nucleotides read TGTGCCAGCAGCCGAAGCGGGTACACCGGGGAGCTGTTTTTT. Its translation is CASSRSGYTGELFF. V usage is TRBV6-2 or TRBV6-3 and J usage is TRBJ2-2, with D possibly being TRBD2 (6 bases). V dropped 6 bases and J dropped 3 bases, with 11 bases sitting between them. The CDR3 totals 14 residues. Germline CDR1 and CDR2: MNHEY and SVGEGT.

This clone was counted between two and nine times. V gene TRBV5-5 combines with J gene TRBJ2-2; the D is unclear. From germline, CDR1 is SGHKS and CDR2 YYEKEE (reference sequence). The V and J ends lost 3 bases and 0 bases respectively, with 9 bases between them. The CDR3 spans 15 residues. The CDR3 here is CASSSHDTNTGELFF. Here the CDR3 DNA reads TGTGCCAGCAGCTCACACGACACGAACACCGGGGAGCTGTTTTTT.

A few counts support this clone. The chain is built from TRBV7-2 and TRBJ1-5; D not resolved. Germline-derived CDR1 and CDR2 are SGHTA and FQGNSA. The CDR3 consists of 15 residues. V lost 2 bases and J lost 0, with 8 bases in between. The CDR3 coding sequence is TGTGCCAGCAGCTTAATGTTCAGTAGCAATCAGCCCCAGCATTTT. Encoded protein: CASSLMFSSNQPQHF.

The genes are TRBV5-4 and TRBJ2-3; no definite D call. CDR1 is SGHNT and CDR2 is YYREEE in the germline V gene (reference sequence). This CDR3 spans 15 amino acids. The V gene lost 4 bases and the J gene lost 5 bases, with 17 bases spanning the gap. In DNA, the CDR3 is TGTGCCAGCAGCACTACGACCCTTTTGGGAGATACGCAGTATTTT. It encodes CASSTTTLLGDTQYF.

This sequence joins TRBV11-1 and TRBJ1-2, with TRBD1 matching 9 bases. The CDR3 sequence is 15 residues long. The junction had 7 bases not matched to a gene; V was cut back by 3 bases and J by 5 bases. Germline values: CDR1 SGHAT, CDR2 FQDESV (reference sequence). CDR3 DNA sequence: TGTGCCAGCAGCTTTACTACAGGGGGCGTTTATGGCTACACCTTC. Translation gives CASSFTTGGVYGYTF.

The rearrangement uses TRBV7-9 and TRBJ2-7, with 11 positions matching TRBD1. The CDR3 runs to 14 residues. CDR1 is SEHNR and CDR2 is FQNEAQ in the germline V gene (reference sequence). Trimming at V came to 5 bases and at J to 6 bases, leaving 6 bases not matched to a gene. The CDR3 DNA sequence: TGTGCCAGCAGCCCCGGGACAGGGGGAATCGAGCAGTACTTC. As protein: CASSPGTGGIEQYF.

The chain's CDR3 is CASSPRAEGKLFF. The DNA of the CDR3 is TGTGCCAGCAGCCCCCGGGCAGAGGGAAAACTGTTTTTT. The V gene is TRBV7-2, the J gene TRBJ1-4; D remains unclear. CDR1 is SGHTA, CDR2 FQGNSA, per germline. Trimming took 5 bases from V and 10 from J, leaving 14 bases between them. The CDR3 contains 13 residues.

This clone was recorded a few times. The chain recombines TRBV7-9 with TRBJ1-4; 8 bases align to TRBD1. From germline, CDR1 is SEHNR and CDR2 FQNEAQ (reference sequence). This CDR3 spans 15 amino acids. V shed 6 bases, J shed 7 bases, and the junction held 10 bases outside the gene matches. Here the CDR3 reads CASRYQGALAEKLFF. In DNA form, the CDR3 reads TGTGCCAGCAGGTACCAGGGGGCTTTGGCTGAAAAACTGTTTTTT.